Shown below are 32 T cell receptor beta chains from a single sample sequenced in a study of T cells in localized non-small cell lung cancer. Some clones are missing from TCRdb's copy, which holds only in-frame ones; the method was immunoSEQ multiplex PCR. The sample gives 70,000 to 75,000 clones, 70% to 85% of which show up once; around 1.3% is in the top ten. Sample: peripheral blood, taken before any cancer treatment. The receptors stem from a female donor aged 60 or older with stage I lung adenocarcinoma.

This clone was detected a few times. J is TRBJ1-3 and V is TRBV10-1; D is unclear. This CDR3 has 14 residues. Germline V CDR1 and CDR2: WNHNN, SYGVQD (reference sequence). The V and J ends lost 2 bases and 0 bases respectively, with 5 bases between them. The DNA for the CDR3 is TGCGCCAGCAGTGAGGGGGACTCTGGAAACACCATATATTTT. This translates into CASSEGDSGNTIYF.

The chain employs TRBV9 and TRBJ2-3; TRBD2 matches 10 bases. The germline gives CDR1 SGDLS, CDR2 YYNGEE. The J segment lost 6 bases and the V segment lost 3 bases, leaving 7 bases of the junction unmatched. CDR3 length equals 15 residues. Here the CDR3 DNA reads TGTGCCAGCAGCGCTAGCGGGAGTAATTGGGATACGCAGTATTTT. Amino acid sequence: CASSASGSNWDTQYF.

The gene calls are TRBV5-5 and TRBJ2-7; 7 bases agree with TRBD1. V dropped 5 bases and J dropped 3; count of bases not matched to a gene: 2. The CDR3 consists of 12 residues. Per germline, CDR1 SGHKS and CDR2 YYEKEE (reference sequence). CDR3 bases: TGTGCCAGCAGACAGGGGTTCTACGAGCAGTACTTC. Translation gives CASRQGFYEQYF.

V usage is TRBV23-1 and J usage is TRBJ2-4, with 7 bases fitting TRBD1. TRBV23-1 is recorded as an ORF, its role being uncertain. The V and J ends lost 10 bases and 0 bases, in that order; junction bases with no gene match: 9. The CDR3 covers 15 residues. As DNA, the CDR3 is TGCGCCAAAGACAGGGAGACTTTAGCCAAAAACATTCAGTACTTC. This codes for CAKDRETLAKNIQYF.

The chain joins TRBV10-3 to TRBJ1-4; unclear D gene. This CDR3 is 15 amino acids long. Trimming took off 0 bases at V and 4 bases at J, with 9 bases between the two ends. In germline, CDR1 is ENHRY, CDR2 SYGVKD. The CDR3 sequence is CAISESSEYNEKLFF. The CDR3, as DNA: TGTGCCATCAGTGAGTCGTCGGAATATAATGAAAAACTGTTTTTT.

The J gene is TRBJ2-3, the V gene TRBV7-2; D unresolved. The CDR3 runs to 11 residues. From germline, CDR1 is SGHTA and CDR2 FQGNSA. V gave up 5 bases and J gave up 2 bases, with 2 bases separating them. The DNA for the CDR3 is TGTGCCAGCAGCAACACAGATACGCAGTATTTT. It codes for CASSNTDTQYF.

This sequence joins TRBV7-8 and TRBJ1-1; TRBD1 is a possible D gene (5 bases). The germline gives CDR1 SGHVS, CDR2 FQNEAQ. Trimming took off 5 bases at V and 10 bases at J, with 14 bases between the two ends. This CDR3 is built from 12 residues. CDR3 in DNA: TGTGCCAGCAGCCGGGACGGTGGGGGAGCTTTCTTT. Translating it yields CASSRDGGGAFF.

This chain connects TRBV5-1 to TRBJ2-1, with TRBD2 identical over 10 bases. The trim removed 4 bases at V and 5 bases at J, leaving 9 bases unmatched. This CDR3 region has 16 residues. Per the germline V gene, CDR1 is SGHRS and CDR2 is YFSETQ. This CDR3 reads CASSRWRLAGDNEQFF. CDR3 bases: TGCGCCAGCAGCCGATGGCGACTAGCGGGTGACAATGAGCAGTTCTTC. The full variable domain, in which reference TRBV5-1 and TRBJ2-1 provide the parts outside the CDR3, is KAGVTQTPRYLIKTRGQQVTLSCSPISGHRSVSWYQQTPGQGLQFLFEYFSETQRNKGNFPGRFSGRQFSNSRSEMNVSTLELGDSALYLCASSRWRLAGDNEQFFGPGTRLTVL.

The chain uses TRBV29-1 and TRBJ2-1, with 8 positions matching TRBD1. Germline V gene data show CDR1 as SQVTM and CDR2 as ANQGSEA. The CDR3 spans 14 residues. J gave up 12 bases and V 2 bases, and 12 bases lay outside the gene matches. The CDR3 region has the DNA TGCAGCGTTGAAAGGGACAGGACTCTCTTGGGGCAGTTCTTC. Its protein is CSVERDRTLLGQFF.

This clone was seen once. V is TRBV19 and J is TRBJ2-3; D not certain. With 3 bases removed from V and 0 bases from J, the gap between germline ends came to 7 bases. Germline V gene sequence: CDR1 LNHDA, CDR2 SQIVND (reference sequence). This CDR3 spans 14 amino acids. CDR3 region: CASSILPSTDTQYF. DNA of the CDR3: TGTGCCAGTAGTATCCTCCCCAGCACAGATACGCAGTATTTT.

V usage is TRBV7-2 and J usage is TRBJ2-7; D is undetermined. The CDR3 totals 17 residues. The V gene lost 1 base and the J gene lost 0 bases, with 16 bases spanning the gap. Germline V gene data show CDR1 as SGHTA and CDR2 as FQGNSA. CDR3 DNA: TGTGCCAGCAGCTTAGGTCCTGGGGTTTCAAGCTCCTACGAGCAGTACTTC. Its translation: CASSLGPGVSSSYEQYF.

The chain carries TRBV7-9 and TRBJ1-1; TRBD1 might be the D (5 bases). Germline CDR1 reads SEHNR; CDR2 reads FQNEAQ (reference sequence). The V end was cut by 5 bases, the J end by 4 bases, with 17 bases between. The CDR3 is 15 amino acids. CDR3 in DNA: TGTGCCAGCAGCGTTCAGGGTAACGTGGGCACTGAAGCTTTCTTT. As protein: CASSVQGNVGTEAFF. Looking up the rest from reference TRBV7-9 and TRBJ1-1 gives the full variable domain: DTGVSQNPRHKITKRGQNVTFRCDPISEHNRLYWYRQTLGQGPEFLTYFQNEAQLEKSRLLSDRFSAERPKGSFSTLEIQRTEQGDSAMYLCASSVQGNVGTEAFFGQGTRLTVV.

The chain links TRBV2 to TRBJ2-7; possibly TRBD1 or TRBD2 for D (5 bases each). The CDR3 length is 14 residues. V gave up 6 bases and J gave up 0 bases, with 12 bases separating them. CDR1 is SNHLY, CDR2 FYNNEI, per germline. The CDR3 DNA is TGTGCCAGCAGCCTCGGGACGGGCTCCTACGAGCAGTACTTC. Its translation is CASSLGTGSYEQYF.

The rearrangement uses TRBV5-4 and TRBJ2-5; TRBD2 matches at 10 bases. This CDR3 region has 15 residues. V shed 5 bases, J shed 0 bases, and the junction held 4 bases outside the gene matches. Germline V gene data show CDR1 as SGHNT and CDR2 as YYREEE (reference sequence). The CDR3 sequence: CASSLTSGNQETQYF. DNA of the CDR3: TGTGCCAGCAGTCTTACTAGCGGGAACCAAGAGACCCAGTACTTC.

The chain uses TRBV6-5 and TRBJ2-1; D remains unclear. Germline V lookup: CDR1 MNHEY, CDR2 SVGAGI. This CDR3 comprises 15 residues. V lost 7 bases and J 2 bases, leaving 15 bases between the germline ends. The DNA for the CDR3 is TGTGCCAGCAAAGGATCCGTGGGCCCCTACAATGAGCAGTTCTTC. It encodes CASKGSVGPYNEQFF.

The chain combines TRBV5-4 with TRBJ2-6; 7 bases map to TRBD2. Germline V lookup: CDR1 SGHNT, CDR2 YYREEE (reference sequence). J was trimmed by 2 bases and V by 4 bases; bases with no gene match: 9. This CDR3 contains 17 residues. Here the CDR3 reads CASSREVAGAGANVLTF. The CDR3 region has the DNA TGTGCCAGCAGCCGGGAGGTTGCGGGAGCTGGGGCCAACGTCCTGACTTTC. Full variable domain (missing parts from reference TRBV5-4 and TRBJ2-6): ETGVTQSPTHLIKTRGQQVTLRCSSQSGHNTVSWYQQALGQGPQFIFQYYREEENGRGNFPPRFSGLQFPNYSSELNVNALELDDSALYLCASSREVAGAGANVLTFGAGSRLTVL.

This clone was observed once. This chain links TRBV5-1 with TRBJ2-1; 9 nucleotides line up with TRBD1. Germline V lookup: CDR1 SGHRS, CDR2 YFSETQ. V shed 4 bases and J 0 bases; nucleotides not matched to a gene: 5. The CDR3 extends over 16 amino acids. This CDR3 reads CASSLRGQGSYNEQFF. The DNA of the CDR3 is TGCGCCAGCAGCCTCCGGGGACAGGGCTCCTACAATGAGCAGTTCTTC.

V usage is TRBV6-6 and J usage is TRBJ1-2; 8 bases match TRBD1. CDR1 is MNHNY, CDR2 SVGAGI, per germline (reference sequence). The CDR3 extends over 14 amino acids. Trimming took 5 bases from V and 3 from J; bases not matched to a gene: 5. The CDR3 sequence: CASSIDRGDYGYTF. In DNA form, the CDR3 reads TGTGCCAGCAGTATAGACAGGGGCGACTATGGCTACACCTTC.

The rearrangement joins TRBV29-1 to TRBJ1-2, with D maybe TRBD1 (6 bases). This CDR3 has 12 residues. Germline V lookup: CDR1 SQVTM, CDR2 ANQGSEA. The ends were cut back, 7 bases at V and 7 bases at J, with 16 bases in the middle. The CDR3 DNA sequence: TGCAGCGCCGAGAGGGGGGCCGGTGGCTACACCTTC. This sequence encodes CSAERGAGGYTF.

The rearrangement links TRBV4-3 to TRBJ2-2, with 11 bases fitting TRBD2. This CDR3 has 18 residues. Germline-derived CDR1 and CDR2 are LGHNA and YSLEER. V was pared by 3 bases and J by 5 bases, with 11 bases of the junction left unmatched. Here the CDR3 reads CASSQQLTSGISTGELFF. The CDR3 DNA follows: TGCGCCAGCAGCCAGCAACTGACTAGCGGGATTTCAACCGGGGAGCTGTTTTTT.

This chain joins TRBV5-4 and TRBJ1-2; D is possibly TRBD1 (6 bases). The CDR3 is made up of 15 amino acids. Trimming took 0 bases from V and 2 from J, leaving 11 bases between them. Germline CDR1 is SGHNT and CDR2 is YYREEE (reference sequence). DNA of the CDR3: TGTGCCAGCAGCTTGGACAGGGTATGGAACTATGGCTACACCTTC. This encodes CASSLDRVWNYGYTF. Full variable domain (rest looked up from reference TRBV5-4 and TRBJ1-2): ETGVTQSPTHLIKTRGQQVTLRCSSQSGHNTVSWYQQALGQGPQFIFQYYREEENGRGNFPPRFSGLQFPNYSSELNVNALELDDSALYLCASSLDRVWNYGYTFGSGTRLTVV.

The chain uses TRBV7-2 and TRBJ2-2; no clear D gene. The CDR3 sequence is 18 residues long. Per germline, CDR1 SGHTA and CDR2 FQGNSA. The ends were cut back, 1 base at V and 3 bases at J, with 18 bases in the middle. CDR3 protein: CASSLVGRISRYTGELFF. In nucleotides, the CDR3 is TGTGCCAGCAGCTTAGTAGGGCGCATCTCAAGGTACACCGGGGAGCTGTTTTTT.

The rearrangement uses TRBV6-6 and TRBJ2-7; D unclear. The CDR3 runs to 14 residues. The germline CDR1 and CDR2 sequences are MNHNY and SVGAGI (reference sequence). V gave up 4 bases and J gave up 0 bases, with 10 bases separating them. Written as DNA, the CDR3 is TGTGCCAGCAGTTCAACGGACCACTCCTACGAGCAGTACTTC. Translating gives CASSSTDHSYEQYF.

The rearrangement links TRBV11-3 to TRBJ2-5; D uncertain. The CDR3 has 13 amino acids. The V gene's germline CDR1 is SGHNT and CDR2 YENEEA. The V and J ends lost 5 bases and 5 bases respectively, with 12 bases between them. CDR3 DNA: TGTGCCAGCAGCCGTGGGCTTAGGGAGACCCAGTACTTC. Its protein is CASSRGLRETQYF. The entire variable domain, with the rest obtained from reference TRBV11-3 and TRBJ2-5, is as follows: EAGVVQSPRYKIIEKKQPVAFWCNPISGHNTLYWYLQNLGQGPELLIRYENEEAVDDSQLPKDRFSAERLKGVDSTLKIQPAELGDSAVYLCASSRGLRETQYFGPGTRLLVL.

The J gene is TRBJ2-1, the V gene TRBV18, with 8 bases matching TRBD1. Germline V gives CDR1 KGHSH, CDR2 LQKENI. With V trimmed by 4 bases and J by 3 bases, 8 bases remained unmatched. CDR3 length equals 16 residues. CDR3 sequence reads: CASSRQGQVHYNEQFF. CDR3 DNA sequence: TGTGCCAGCTCACGGCAGGGACAGGTTCACTACAATGAGCAGTTCTTC.

A few counts support this clone. This chain links TRBV2 with TRBJ1-1, with a possible D match to TRBD1 (5 bases). The V gene's germline CDR1 is SNHLY and CDR2 FYNNEI. Trimming took 8 bases from V and 4 from J, leaving 20 bases between them. The CDR3 consists of 15 residues. DNA of the CDR3: TGTGCCAGCTCGGGCAGGGACTTCTGGGGCACTGAAGCTTTCTTT. This translates into CASSGRDFWGTEAFF.

The genes are TRBV15 and TRBJ2-1; a possible D gene is TRBD2 (6 bases). The CDR3 covers 14 residues. CDR1 is LNHNV and CDR2 is YYDKDF in the germline V gene (reference sequence). Trimming took 4 bases from V and 9 from J, leaving 16 bases between them. CDR3 DNA sequence: TGTGCCACCAGCACCCACCGGGGTAGCGGTGAGCAGTTCTTC. Residues: CATSTHRGSGEQFF.

The CDR3: CASSPQMGSTDTQYF. CDR3 nucleotides: TGTGCCAGCAGCCCCCAAATGGGCTCCACAGATACGCAGTATTTT. The V and J genes are TRBV5-4 and TRBJ2-3; D not resolved. The CDR3 is 15 residues long. Trimming took 4 bases from V and 2 from J, leaving 14 bases between them. The germline CDR1 and CDR2 sequences are SGHNT and YYREEE (reference sequence).

The V gene is TRBV6-5, the J gene TRBJ1-1; 7 bases agree with TRBD1. The CDR3 has 13 amino acids. V gave up 6 bases and J gave up 1 base; unmatched junction bases: 2. Germline values: CDR1 MNHEY, CDR2 SVGAGI. The CDR3 coding sequence is TGTGCCAGCAGCCGGGACAGGAACACTGAAGCTTTCTTT. Amino acid sequence: CASSRDRNTEAFF.

The chain recombines TRBV5-1 with TRBJ1-2; D might be TRBD1 (5 bases). There are 14 residues in the CDR3. Germline V CDR1 and CDR2: SGHRS, YFSETQ. Deletions cut 0 bases from V and 7 bases from J, with 13 bases between. The DNA of the CDR3 is TGCGCCAGCAGCTTGGGGCCCGGGGGAGGTGGCTACACCTTC. It translates to CASSLGPGGGGYTF.

The chain links TRBV15 to TRBJ1-1; D is perhaps TRBD1 (5 bases). The CDR3 is 14 amino acids. With 1 base removed from V and 2 bases from J, the gap between germline ends came to 8 bases. Germline V gene sequence: CDR1 LNHNV, CDR2 YYDKDF (reference sequence). Written as DNA, the CDR3 is TGTGCCACCAGCAGAGGCAGGGCCAACACTGAAGCTTTCTTT. This codes for CATSRGRANTEAFF.

J is TRBJ2-7 and V is TRBV25-1; 8 nucleotides match TRBD2. V lost 6 bases to trimming and J lost 3 bases; unmatched junction nucleotides: 7. CDR1 MGHDK and CDR2 SYGVNS come from the germline V gene. This CDR3 is built from 14 residues. CDR3 nucleotides: TGTGCCAGCAGCCGAAGCGGGAGCGGCTACGAGCAGTACTTC. This sequence encodes CASSRSGSGYEQYF.